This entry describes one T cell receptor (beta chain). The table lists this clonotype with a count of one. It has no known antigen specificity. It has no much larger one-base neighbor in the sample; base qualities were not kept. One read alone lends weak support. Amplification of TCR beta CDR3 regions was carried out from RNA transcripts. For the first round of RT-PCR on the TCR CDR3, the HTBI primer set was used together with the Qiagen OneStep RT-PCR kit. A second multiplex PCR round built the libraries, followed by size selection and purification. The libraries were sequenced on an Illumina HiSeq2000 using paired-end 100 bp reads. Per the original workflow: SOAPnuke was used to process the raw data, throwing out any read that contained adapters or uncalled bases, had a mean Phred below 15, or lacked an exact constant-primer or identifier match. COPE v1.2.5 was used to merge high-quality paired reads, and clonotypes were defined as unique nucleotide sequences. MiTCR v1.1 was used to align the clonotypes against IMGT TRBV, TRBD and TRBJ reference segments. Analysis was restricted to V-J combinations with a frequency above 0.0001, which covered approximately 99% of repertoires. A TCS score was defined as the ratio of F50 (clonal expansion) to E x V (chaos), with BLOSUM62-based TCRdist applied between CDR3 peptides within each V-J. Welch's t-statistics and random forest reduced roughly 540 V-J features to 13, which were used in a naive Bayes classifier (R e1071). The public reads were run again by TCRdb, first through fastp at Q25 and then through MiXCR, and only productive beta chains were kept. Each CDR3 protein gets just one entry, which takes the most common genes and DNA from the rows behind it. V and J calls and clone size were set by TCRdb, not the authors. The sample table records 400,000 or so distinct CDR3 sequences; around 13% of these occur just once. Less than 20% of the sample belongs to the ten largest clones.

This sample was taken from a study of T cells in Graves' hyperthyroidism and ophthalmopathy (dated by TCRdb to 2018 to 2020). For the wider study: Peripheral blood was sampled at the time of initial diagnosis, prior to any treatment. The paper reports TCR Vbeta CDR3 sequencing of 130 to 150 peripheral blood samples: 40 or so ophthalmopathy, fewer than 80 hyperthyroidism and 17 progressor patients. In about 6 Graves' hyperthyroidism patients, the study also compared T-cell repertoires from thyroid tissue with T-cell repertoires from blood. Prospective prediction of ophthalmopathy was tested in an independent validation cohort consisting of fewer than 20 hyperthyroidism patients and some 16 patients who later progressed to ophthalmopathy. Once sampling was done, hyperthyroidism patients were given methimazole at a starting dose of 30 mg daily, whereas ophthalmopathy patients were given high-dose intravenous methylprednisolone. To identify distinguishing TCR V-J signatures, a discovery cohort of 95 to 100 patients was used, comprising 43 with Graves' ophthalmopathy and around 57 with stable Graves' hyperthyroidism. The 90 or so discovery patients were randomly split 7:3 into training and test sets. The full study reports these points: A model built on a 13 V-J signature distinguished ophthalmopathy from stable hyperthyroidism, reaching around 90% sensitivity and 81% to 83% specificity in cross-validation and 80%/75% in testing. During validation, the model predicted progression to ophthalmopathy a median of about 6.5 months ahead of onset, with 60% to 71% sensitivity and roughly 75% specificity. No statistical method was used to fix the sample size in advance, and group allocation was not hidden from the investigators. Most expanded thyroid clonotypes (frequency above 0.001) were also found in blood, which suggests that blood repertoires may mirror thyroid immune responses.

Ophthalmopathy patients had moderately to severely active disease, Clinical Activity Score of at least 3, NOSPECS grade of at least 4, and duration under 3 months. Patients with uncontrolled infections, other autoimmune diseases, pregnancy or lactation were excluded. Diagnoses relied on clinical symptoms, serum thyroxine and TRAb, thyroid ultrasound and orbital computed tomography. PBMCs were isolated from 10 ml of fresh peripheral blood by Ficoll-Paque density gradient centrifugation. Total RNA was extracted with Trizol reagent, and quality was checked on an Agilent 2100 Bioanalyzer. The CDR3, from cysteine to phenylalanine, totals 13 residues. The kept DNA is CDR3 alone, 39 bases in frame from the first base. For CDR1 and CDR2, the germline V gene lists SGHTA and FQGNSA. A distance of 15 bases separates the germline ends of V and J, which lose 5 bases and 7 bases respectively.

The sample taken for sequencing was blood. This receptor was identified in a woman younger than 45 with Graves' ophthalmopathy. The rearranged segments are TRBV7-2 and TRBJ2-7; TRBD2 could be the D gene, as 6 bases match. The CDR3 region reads CASSQRLAGEQYF. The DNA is TGTGCCAGCAGCCAAAGACTGGCGGGAGAGCAGTACTTC.